These T cell receptor beta chains were read from a single sample in a study of cytomegalovirus exposure and HLA in healthy donors. The protocol was immunoSEQ multiplex PCR, while the TCRdb copy is restricted to in-frame clones and leaves out a portion. The sample includes under 100,000 clones, 96% of them seen just once. Sequencing was carried out using PBMCs. These receptors all stem from a young man in good health and CMV-seronegative. The CDR3 runs from the conserved cysteine through the conserved F or W. A D gene is named only where the DNA matches it firmly. Rows give clone size only sometimes, using once, few, many, or a class for an expanded clone.

v_gene	d_gene	j_gene	abundance	CDR3aa	CDR3nt
TRBV30	TRBD2	TRBJ2-1	once	CAWAQGLAVYNEQFF	TGTGCCTGGGCCCAGGGACTAGCGGTCTACAATGAGCAGTTCTTC
TRBV5-4	TRBD1	TRBJ1-1	.	CASSQGQSTTEAFF	TGTGCCAGCAGCCAGGGACAGTCCACGACTGAAGCTTTCTTT
TRBV28	TRBD2	TRBJ2-7	.	CATHRPGLAGGSYEQYF	TGTGCCACCCACCGACCGGGACTAGCGGGAGGCTCCTACGAGCAGTACTTC
TRBV4-1	TRBD1	TRBJ1-4	.	CASTPVGDRRYEKLFF	TGCGCCAGCACCCCAGTCGGGGACAGGAGGTATGAAAAACTGTTTTTT
TRBV7-6	.	TRBJ2-1	.	CASSLVAPNEQFF	TGTGCCAGCAGCTTAGTCGCGCCCAATGAGCAGTTCTTC
TRBV9	TRBD2	TRBJ2-1	.	CASSRYGGLAGADTYNEQFF	TGTGCCAGCAGCCGCTATGGGGGACTAGCGGGAGCGGACACCTACAATGAGCAGTTCTTC
TRBV4-3	.	TRBJ1-1	.	CASSQRWANTEAFF	TGCGCCAGCAGCCAAAGGTGGGCGAACACTGAAGCTTTCTTT
TRBV7-2	TRBD2	TRBJ2-1	.	CASSLLGLAGDGEQFF	TGTGCCAGCAGCCTCCTGGGACTAGCGGGAGACGGTGAGCAGTTCTTC
TRBV2	TRBD1	TRBJ1-5	.	CASRTGTDNQPQHF	TGTGCCAGCAGAACGGGGACAGACAATCAGCCCCAGCATTTT
TRBV5-4	.	TRBJ1-5	.	CASSLAGDQPQHF	TGTGCCAGCAGCTTGGCGGGGGATCAGCCCCAGCATTTT
TRBV13	.	TRBJ2-3	.	CASTPSGTDTQYF	TGTGCCAGCACCCCCTCCGGCACAGATACGCAGTATTTT
TRBV4-1	.	TRBJ1-4	.	CASSPDSFNEKLFF	TGCGCCAGCAGCCCGGACAGTTTTAATGAAAAACTGTTTTTT
TRBV29-1	.	TRBJ1-4	once	CSVQRVGEKLFF	TGCAGCGTCCAACGGGTCGGGGAAAAACTGTTTTTT
TRBV5-1	.	TRBJ2-7	.	CASSSDTMYEQYF	TGCGCCAGCAGCTCCGATACTATGTACGAGCAGTACTTC
TRBV7-2	TRBD2	TRBJ2-3	.	CASSLWVVGTSGTDTQYF	TGTGCCAGCAGCTTATGGGTAGTAGGGACTAGCGGGACAGATACGCAGTATTTT
TRBV19	TRBD1	TRBJ2-1	.	CASIGDRAYNEQFF	TGTGCCAGTATCGGGGACAGGGCGTACAATGAGCAGTTCTTC
TRBV12-5	TRBD1	TRBJ2-2	.	CASGLVLGTGLTGELFF	TGTGCTAGTGGTTTGGTATTAGGGACAGGGCTCACCGGGGAGCTGTTTTTT
TRBV13	TRBD2	TRBJ2-1	.	CASSLGEGGPYNEQFF	TGTGCCAGCAGCTTAGGCGAGGGAGGGCCCTACAATGAGCAGTTCTTC
TRBV15	TRBD1	TRBJ2-1	.	CATSRDRTGRSNEQFF	TGTGCCACCAGCAGAGATCGGACAGGGCGGTCCAATGAGCAGTTCTTC
TRBV7-9	.	TRBJ1-1	.	CASSLVRQMNTEAFF	TGTGCCAGCAGCTTAGTCCGTCAGATGAACACTGAAGCTTTCTTT
TRBV28	TRBD2	TRBJ2-5	.	CASSQEAGVETQYF	TGTGCCAGCAGCCAAGAAGCGGGAGTAGAGACCCAGTACTTC
TRBV5-6	TRBD1	TRBJ1-2	.	CASSFGGGLGYTF	TGTGCCAGCAGCTTTGGAGGGGGCTTGGGCTACACCTTC
TRBV7-9	TRBD2	TRBJ2-1	.	CASSFLAGVNEQFF	TGTGCCAGCAGCTTTTTAGCGGGCGTCAATGAGCAGTTCTTC
TRBV18	.	TRBJ2-7	.	CASSPGTRSYEQYF	TGTGCCAGCTCACCCGGGACACGATCCTACGAGCAGTACTTC
TRBV28	.	TRBJ2-7	.	CASSLTVNYEQYF	TGTGCCAGCAGTCTGACAGTCAACTACGAGCAGTACTTC
TRBV21-1	.	TRBJ2-2	.	CASSIPVGENRGLYTGELFF	TGTGCCAGCAGCATCCCGGTGGGAGAAAACAGGGGGCTGTACACCGGGGAGCTGTTTTTT
TRBV7-9	TRBD1	TRBJ1-1	.	CASSLVGTGRYTEAFF	TGTGCCAGCAGCTTAGTTGGGACAGGGCGGTACACTGAAGCTTTCTTT
TRBV6-1	.	TRBJ1-2	.	CASSEGTAMAYGYTF	TGTGCCAGCAGTGAAGGAACAGCAATGGCGTATGGCTACACCTTC
TRBV27	TRBD2	TRBJ2-2	.	CASWPGLAGATGELFF	TGTGCCAGCTGGCCGGGTCTAGCGGGAGCCACCGGGGAGCTGTTTTTT
TRBV19	TRBD2	TRBJ2-1	.	CASKALAGEWDEQFF	TGTGCCAGTAAAGCACTAGCGGGAGAGTGGGATGAGCAGTTCTTC
TRBV15	TRBD1	TRBJ1-5	.	CATSRSKQGAQGNQPQHF	TGTGCCACCAGCAGATCCAAACAGGGGGCACAAGGCAATCAGCCCCAGCATTTT
TRBV4-3	TRBD1	TRBJ1-3	.	CASSQETGGRNTIYF	TGCGCCAGCAGCCAGGAAACAGGGGGCAGAAACACCATATATTTT
TRBV27	TRBD2	TRBJ2-1	once	CASLTSGKPNEQFF	TGTGCCAGTTTGACTAGCGGGAAACCCAATGAGCAGTTCTTC
TRBV6-1	.	TRBJ2-1	.	CASSVSRLSSAYNEQFF	TGTGCCAGCAGTGTTTCACGGCTTTCTAGCGCCTACAATGAGCAGTTCTTC
TRBV4-1	.	TRBJ1-2	.	CASSQDGGYLYGYTF	TGCGCCAGCAGCCAAGATGGCGGCTACCTCTATGGCTACACCTTC
TRBV7-2	TRBD1	TRBJ1-1	.	CASSRTGGGTEAFF	TGTGCCAGCAGTCGGACAGGGGGAGGCACTGAAGCTTTCTTT
TRBV11-2	TRBD2	TRBJ2-3	.	CASEFSGSSTDTQYF	TGTGCCAGTGAGTTTAGCGGGAGCTCGACAGATACGCAGTATTTT
TRBV5-6	.	TRBJ1-3	.	CASSLPGSGNTIYF	TGTGCCAGCAGCTTGCCCGGGAGTGGAAACACCATATATTTT
TRBV29-1	.	TRBJ1-1	few	CSVEDLRHIGTNTEAFF	TGCAGCGTTGAAGATCTAAGACACATCGGAACGAACACTGAAGCTTTCTTT
TRBV11-2	.	TRBJ1-2	.	CASSLWDSGNYGYTF	TGTGCCAGCAGCTTATGGGACTCCGGCAACTATGGCTACACCTTC
TRBV7-9	.	TRBJ1-1	once	CASNSYRGGMNTEAFF	TGTGCCAGCAACTCTTATCGGGGAGGGATGAACACTGAAGCTTTCTTT
TRBV7-2	TRBD2	TRBJ2-3	.	CASSKGLAGEVYTQYF	TGTGCCAGCAGCAAGGGACTAGCGGGAGAAGTGTATACGCAGTATTTT
TRBV6-5	.	TRBJ2-1	few	CASRSENEQFF	TGTGCCAGCAGGTCCGAGAATGAGCAGTTCTTC
TRBV7-9	.	TRBJ2-2	once	CASSPRAVSGELFF	TGTGCCAGCAGCCCCCGCGCGGTCAGCGGGGAGCTGTTTTTT
TRBV5-1	TRBD1	TRBJ2-2	.	CASSRGTGGTGELFF	TGCGCCAGCAGCCGTGGGACAGGGGGCACCGGGGAGCTGTTTTTT
TRBV9	.	TRBJ2-5	.	CASSGSNQETQYF	TGTGCCAGCAGCGGAAGCAACCAAGAGACCCAGTACTTC
TRBV5-6	.	TRBJ1-1	few	CASSLSGMWNTEAFF	TGTGCCAGCAGCTTGAGCGGGATGTGGAACACTGAAGCTTTCTTT